The sequence of this TCR beta chain was determined in a study of blood T cell repertoires in COVID-19. About the research overall: Samples of COVID-19 (acute and convalescent) were obtained from the United States, Italy and Spain. From T cells, B-cell-depleted T cells, or PBMCs came the material, which was cDNA or gDNA.

Germline assignment: CDR1 MNHEY and CDR2 SVGAGI. The CDR3 spans 15 residues. V was shortened by 2 bases and J by 5 bases, with 13 bases between the two germline ends. As processed by the authors: The assay estimated nucleated cells by amplifying reference gene primers. The protocol was immunoSEQ multiplex PCR, while the TCRdb copy is restricted to in-frame clones and leaves out a portion. The D gene and trimming were derived from the DNA, and the V and J assignments and clone size from that table. The sample has 30,000 to 40,000 clones; 80% to 95% are singletons. The sequence derives from a male donor with active COVID-19. Sequencing was carried out using peripheral blood. The chain employs TRBV6-5 and TRBJ2-1; a weak D match, TRBD1 (5 bases). DNA for the CDR3: TGTGCCAGCAGTTACAGGGCGATGGGGCACAATGAGCAGTTCTTC. It is translated as CASSYRAMGHNEQFF.